The 8 T cell receptor beta chains below come from one sample, sequenced in a study of blood T cell repertoires in COVID-19. The protocol was immunoSEQ multiplex PCR, while the TCRdb copy is restricted to in-frame clones and leaves out a portion. The top ten clones hold about 11% of a sample with some 130,000 clones, approximately 85% of them seen once. Sequences were obtained from peripheral blood. All receptors come from a man older than 75 with acute or convalescent COVID-19.

The chain combines TRBV5-4 with TRBJ1-1; TRBD1 might be the D (6 bases). V was clipped by 1 base and J by 4 bases, with 14 bases between them. Germline lookup yields CDR1 SGHNT and CDR2 YYREEE (reference sequence). The CDR3 runs 15 residues. In DNA, the CDR3 is TGTGCCAGCAGCTTGAACAGGGCGCGCGGCACTGAAGCTTTCTTT. It translates to CASSLNRARGTEAFF.

This clone was seen only once. V usage is TRBV19 and J usage is TRBJ1-2; TRBD1 aligns across 12 bases. Losses at the gene ends were 9 bases for V and 6 bases for J; bases not matched to a gene: 8. CDR1 LNHDA and CDR2 SQIVND come from the germline V gene (reference sequence). There are 14 residues in the CDR3. The CDR3: CASRTGTGGNGYTF. The CDR3 DNA follows: TGTGCCAGCAGAACCGGGACAGGGGGCAATGGCTACACCTTC.

The V and J genes are TRBV7-2 and TRBJ1-1; TRBD1 agrees at 10 bases. This CDR3 has 16 amino acids. Germline-derived CDR1 and CDR2 are SGHTA and FQGNSA. V trimming: 3 bases; J trimming: 8 bases; junction bases outside the gene matches: 12. CDR3 protein: CASSFLSPGQGWEAFF. For the CDR3, the DNA is TGTGCCAGCAGCTTCTTATCGCCGGGACAGGGGTGGGAAGCTTTCTTT. Drawing the rest from reference TRBV7-2 and TRBJ1-1, the complete variable domain is GAGVSQSPSNKVTEKGKDVELRCDPISGHTALYWYRQSLGQGLEFLIYFQGNSAPDKSGLPSDRFSAERTGGSVSTLTIQRTQQEDSAVYLCASSFLSPGQGWEAFFGQGTRLTVV.

Here the CDR3 reads CASSYPFYGGSGNTIYF. The CDR3 DNA reads TGTGCCAGCAGTTATCCATTCTACGGTGGTTCTGGAAACACCATATATTTT. The V gene is TRBV6-2 or TRBV6-3, the J gene TRBJ1-3; unclear D gene. CDR1 is MNHEY, CDR2 SVGEGT, per germline. V was shortened by 3 bases and J by 1 base, with 16 bases between the two germline ends. The CDR3 length is 17 residues.

This sequence joins TRBV7-9 and TRBJ1-5, with a weak D call TRBD1 (5 bases). Germline lookup yields CDR1 SEHNR and CDR2 FQNEAQ (reference sequence). Trimming removed 3 bases at V and 4 bases at J, with 13 bases between. The CDR3 is 15 amino acids. In nucleotides, the CDR3 is TGTGCCAGCAGCTTCGGTCAGGGAAAAAATCAGCCCCAGCATTTT. It encodes CASSFGQGKNQPQHF. Filled out from reference TRBV7-9 and TRBJ1-5, the complete variable domain reads DTGVSQNPRHKITKRGQNVTFRCDPISEHNRLYWYRQTLGQGPEFLTYFQNEAQLEKSRLLSDRFSAERPKGSFSTLEIQRTEQGDSAMYLCASSFGQGKNQPQHFGDGTRLSIL.

The chain is built from TRBV6-6 and TRBJ2-1; 12 bases line up with TRBD2. Germline loops: CDR1 MNHNY, CDR2 SVGAGI (reference sequence). The length of the CDR3 is 15 residues. With 6 bases clipped from V and 6 bases from J, the junction kept 6 bases outside the gene matches. CDR3 amino acids: CASSRLAGAINEQFF. CDR3 nucleotide sequence: TGTGCCAGCAGCAGACTAGCGGGAGCCATCAATGAGCAGTTCTTC.

The J gene is TRBJ1-5, the V gene TRBV5-6; 8 bases are a match to TRBD1. CDR1 is SGHDT, CDR2 YYEEEE, per germline. The CDR3 totals 15 residues. The V and J ends lost 1 base and 3 bases, in that order; junction bases with no gene match: 3. This CDR3 is CASSLRTGHNQPQHF. In DNA form, the CDR3 reads TGTGCCAGCAGCTTGAGGACAGGGCACAATCAGCCCCAGCATTTT.

The chain uses TRBV19 and TRBJ2-7; the match to TRBD2 covers 7 bases. CDR3 length: 14 amino acids. The V and J ends lost 4 bases and 3 bases, in that order; junction bases with no gene match: 6. Germline CDR1 and CDR2: LNHDA and SQIVND (reference sequence). This chain's CDR3 is CASSTPGGRYEQYF. The DNA of the CDR3 is TGTGCCAGTAGTACCCCGGGAGGCCGCTACGAGCAGTACTTC.